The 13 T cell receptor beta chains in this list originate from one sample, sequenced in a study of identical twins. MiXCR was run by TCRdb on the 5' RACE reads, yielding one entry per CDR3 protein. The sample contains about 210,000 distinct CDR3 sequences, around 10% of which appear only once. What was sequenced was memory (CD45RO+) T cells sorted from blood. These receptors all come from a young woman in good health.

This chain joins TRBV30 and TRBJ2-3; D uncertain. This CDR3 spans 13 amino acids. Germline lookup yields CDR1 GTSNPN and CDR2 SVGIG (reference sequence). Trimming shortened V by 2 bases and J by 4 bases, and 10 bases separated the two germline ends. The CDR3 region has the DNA TGTGCCTGGAGTCCCGTTTACGCAGATACGCAGTATTTT. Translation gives CAWSPVYADTQYF.

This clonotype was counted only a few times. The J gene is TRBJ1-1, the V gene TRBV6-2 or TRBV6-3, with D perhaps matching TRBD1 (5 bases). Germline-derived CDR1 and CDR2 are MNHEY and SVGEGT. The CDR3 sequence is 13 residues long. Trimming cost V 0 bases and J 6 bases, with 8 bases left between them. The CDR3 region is CASSYSRQPEAFF. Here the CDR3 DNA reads TGTGCCAGCAGTTACTCGAGACAGCCTGAAGCTTTCTTT.

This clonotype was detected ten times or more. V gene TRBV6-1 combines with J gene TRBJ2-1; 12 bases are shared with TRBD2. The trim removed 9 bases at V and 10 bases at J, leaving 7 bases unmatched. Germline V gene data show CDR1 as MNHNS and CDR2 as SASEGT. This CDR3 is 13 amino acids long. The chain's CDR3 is CASRLAGVQEQFF. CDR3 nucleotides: TGTGCCAGTAGACTAGCGGGAGTACAGGAGCAGTTCTTC.

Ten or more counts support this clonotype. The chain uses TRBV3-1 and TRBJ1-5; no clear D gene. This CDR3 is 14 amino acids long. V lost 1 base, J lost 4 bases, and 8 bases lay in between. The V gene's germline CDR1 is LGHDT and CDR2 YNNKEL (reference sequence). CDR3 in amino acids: CASSQAMSNQPQHF. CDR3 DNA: TGTGCCAGCAGCCAAGCAATGAGTAATCAGCCCCAGCATTTT.

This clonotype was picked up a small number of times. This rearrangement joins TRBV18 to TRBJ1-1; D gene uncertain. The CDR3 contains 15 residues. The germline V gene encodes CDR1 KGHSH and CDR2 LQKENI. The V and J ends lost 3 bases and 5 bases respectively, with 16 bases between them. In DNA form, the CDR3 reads TGTGCCAGCTCACCGGGTATTCCCCTAGGGACTGAAGCTTTCTTT. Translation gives CASSPGIPLGTEAFF.

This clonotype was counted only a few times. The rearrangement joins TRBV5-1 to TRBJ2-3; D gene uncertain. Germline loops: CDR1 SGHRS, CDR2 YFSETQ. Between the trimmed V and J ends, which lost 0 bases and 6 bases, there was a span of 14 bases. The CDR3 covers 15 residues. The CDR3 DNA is TGCGCCAGCAGCTTGGATGGCCGCCAAGGTGATACGCAGTATTTT. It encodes CASSLDGRQGDTQYF.

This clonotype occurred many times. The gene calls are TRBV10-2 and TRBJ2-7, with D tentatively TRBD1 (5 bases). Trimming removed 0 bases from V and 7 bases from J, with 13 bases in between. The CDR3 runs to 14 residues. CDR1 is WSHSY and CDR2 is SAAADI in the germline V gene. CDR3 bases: TGCGCCAGCAGTGAGTCGAGTAGGGGCTGGGAGCAGTACTTC. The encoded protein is CASSESSRGWEQYF.

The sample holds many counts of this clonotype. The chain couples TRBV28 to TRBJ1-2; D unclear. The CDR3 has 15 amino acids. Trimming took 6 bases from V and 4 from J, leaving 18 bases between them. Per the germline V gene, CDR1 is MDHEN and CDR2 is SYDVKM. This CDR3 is CASSLLVPGFYGYTF. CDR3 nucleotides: TGTGCCAGCAGCTTGCTAGTCCCGGGATTCTATGGCTACACCTTC.

Here the CDR3 DNA reads TGTGCCAGCAGCTTCGGGGCCGGTTGGAGCAATCAGCCCCAGCATTTT. This codes for CASSFGAGWSNQPQHF. J is TRBJ1-5 and V is TRBV6-1, with D maybe TRBD1 (5 bases). CDR1 is MNHNS, CDR2 SASEGT, per germline. V lost 6 bases and J lost 1, with 16 bases in between. The CDR3 spans 16 residues.

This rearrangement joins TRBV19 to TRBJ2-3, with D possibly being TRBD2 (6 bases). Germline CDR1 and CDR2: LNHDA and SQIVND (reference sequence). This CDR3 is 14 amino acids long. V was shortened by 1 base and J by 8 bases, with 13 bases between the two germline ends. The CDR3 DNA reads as TGTGCCAGTAGTATAGCGGGGCCCGGGGGTACGCAGTATTTT. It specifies CASSIAGPGGTQYF.

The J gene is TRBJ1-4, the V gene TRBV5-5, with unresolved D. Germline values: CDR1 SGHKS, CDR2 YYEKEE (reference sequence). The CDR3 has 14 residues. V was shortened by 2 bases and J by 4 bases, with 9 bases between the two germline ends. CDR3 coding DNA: TGTGCCAGCAGCTTAAGTTTGGGTAATGAAAAACTGTTTTTT. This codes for CASSLSLGNEKLFF.

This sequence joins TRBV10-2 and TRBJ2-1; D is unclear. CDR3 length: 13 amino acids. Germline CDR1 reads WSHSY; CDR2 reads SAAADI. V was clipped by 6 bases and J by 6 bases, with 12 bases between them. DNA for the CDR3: TGCGCCAGCAGGGGCCCTCAGAGCAATGAGCAGTTCTTC. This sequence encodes CASRGPQSNEQFF.

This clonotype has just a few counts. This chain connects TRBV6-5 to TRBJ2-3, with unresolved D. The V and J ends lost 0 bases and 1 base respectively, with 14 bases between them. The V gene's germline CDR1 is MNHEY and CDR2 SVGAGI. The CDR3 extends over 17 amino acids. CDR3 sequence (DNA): TGTGCCAGCAGTTACTCGATGTCGGGTATAGGCACAGATACGCAGTATTTT. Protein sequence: CASSYSMSGIGTDTQYF.